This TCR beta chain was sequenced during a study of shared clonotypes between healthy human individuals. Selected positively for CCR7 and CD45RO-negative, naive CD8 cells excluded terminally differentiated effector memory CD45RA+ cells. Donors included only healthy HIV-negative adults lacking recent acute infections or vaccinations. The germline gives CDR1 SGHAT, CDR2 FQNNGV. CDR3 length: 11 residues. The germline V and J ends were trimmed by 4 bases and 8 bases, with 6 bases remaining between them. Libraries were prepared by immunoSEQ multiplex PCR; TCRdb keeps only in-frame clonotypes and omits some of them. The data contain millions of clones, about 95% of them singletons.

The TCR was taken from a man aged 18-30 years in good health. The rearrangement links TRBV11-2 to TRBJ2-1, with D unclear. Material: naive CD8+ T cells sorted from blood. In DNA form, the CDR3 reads TGTGCCAGCAGCTCCCTAGATGAGCAGTTCTTC. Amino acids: CASSSLDEQFF. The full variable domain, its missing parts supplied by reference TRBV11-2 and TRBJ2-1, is EAGVAQSPRYKIIEKRQSVAFWCNPISGHATLYWYQQILGQGPKLLIQFQNNGVVDDSQLPKDRFSAERLKGVDSTLKIQPAKLEDSAVYLCASSSLDEQFFGPGTRLTVL.